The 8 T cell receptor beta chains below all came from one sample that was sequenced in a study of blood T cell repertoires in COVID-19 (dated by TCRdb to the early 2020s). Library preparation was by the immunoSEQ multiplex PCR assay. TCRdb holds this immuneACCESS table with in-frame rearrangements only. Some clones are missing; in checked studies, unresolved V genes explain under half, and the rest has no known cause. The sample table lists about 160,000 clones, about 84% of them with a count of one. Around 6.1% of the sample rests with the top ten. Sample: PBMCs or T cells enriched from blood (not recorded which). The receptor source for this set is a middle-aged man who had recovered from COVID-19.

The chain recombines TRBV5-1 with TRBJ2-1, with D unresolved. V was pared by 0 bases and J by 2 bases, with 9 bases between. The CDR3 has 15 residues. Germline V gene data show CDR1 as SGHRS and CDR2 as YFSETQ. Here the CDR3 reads CASSLASGTYNEQFF. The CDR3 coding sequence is TGCGCCAGCAGCTTGGCCTCAGGAACCTACAATGAGCAGTTCTTC. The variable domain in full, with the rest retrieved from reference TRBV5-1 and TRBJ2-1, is KAGVTQTPRYLIKTRGQQVTLSCSPISGHRSVSWYQQTPGQGLQFLFEYFSETQRNKGNFPGRFSGRQFSNSRSEMNVSTLELGDSALYLCASSLASGTYNEQFFGPGTRLTVL.

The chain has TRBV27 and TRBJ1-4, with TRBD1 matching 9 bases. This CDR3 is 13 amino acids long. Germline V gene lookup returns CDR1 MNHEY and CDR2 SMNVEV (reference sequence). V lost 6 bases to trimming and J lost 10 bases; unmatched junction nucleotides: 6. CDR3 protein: CASRPGQGGKLFF. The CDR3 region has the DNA TGTGCCAGCAGACCGGGACAGGGCGGAAAACTGTTTTTT.

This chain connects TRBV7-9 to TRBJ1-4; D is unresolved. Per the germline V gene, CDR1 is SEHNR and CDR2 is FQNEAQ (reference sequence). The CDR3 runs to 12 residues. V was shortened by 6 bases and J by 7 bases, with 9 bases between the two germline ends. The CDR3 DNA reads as TGTGCCAGCAGTTACTATTCTGAAAAACTGTTTTTT. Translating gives CASSYYSEKLFF.

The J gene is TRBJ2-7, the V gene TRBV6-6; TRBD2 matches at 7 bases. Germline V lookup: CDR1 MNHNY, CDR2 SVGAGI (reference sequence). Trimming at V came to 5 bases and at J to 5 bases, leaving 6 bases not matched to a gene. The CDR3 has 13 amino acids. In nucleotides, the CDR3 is TGTGCCAGCAGTCCAGGGAGGGCGAACGAGCAGTACGTC. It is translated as CASSPGRANEQYV.

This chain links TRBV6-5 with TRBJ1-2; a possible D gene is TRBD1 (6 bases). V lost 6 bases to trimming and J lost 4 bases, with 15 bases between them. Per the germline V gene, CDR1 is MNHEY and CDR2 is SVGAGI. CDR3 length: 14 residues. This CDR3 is CASSETGLGYGYTF. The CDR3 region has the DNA TGTGCCAGCAGCGAGACAGGCCTCGGCTATGGCTACACCTTC.

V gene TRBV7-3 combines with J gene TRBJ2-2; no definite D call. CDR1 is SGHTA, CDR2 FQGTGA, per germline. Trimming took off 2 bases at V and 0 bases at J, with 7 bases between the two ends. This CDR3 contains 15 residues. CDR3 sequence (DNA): TGTGCCAGCAGCTTACTCCCTTCGAACACCGGGGAGCTGTTTTTT. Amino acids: CASSLLPSNTGELFF.

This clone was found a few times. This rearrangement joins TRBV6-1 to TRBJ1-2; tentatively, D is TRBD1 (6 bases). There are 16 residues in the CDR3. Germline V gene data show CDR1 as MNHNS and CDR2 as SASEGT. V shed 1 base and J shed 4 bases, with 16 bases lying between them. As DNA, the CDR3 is TGTGCCAGCAGTGAAGAGGGGGGGGTCGTCGTCTATGGCTACACCTTC. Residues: CASSEEGGVVVYGYTF.

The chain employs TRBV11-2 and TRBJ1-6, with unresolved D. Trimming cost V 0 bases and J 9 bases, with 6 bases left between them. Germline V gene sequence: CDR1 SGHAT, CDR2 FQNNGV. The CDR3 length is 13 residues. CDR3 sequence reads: CASSLESRSPLHF. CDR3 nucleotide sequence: TGTGCCAGCAGCTTAGAGTCTCGTTCACCCCTCCACTTT.